This T cell receptor beta chain was identified in a study of CD8 T cells in ankylosing spondylitis (dated by TCRdb to the late 2010s). Regarding the complete study: The study set out to find disease-linked TCR variants by profiling T cell receptor beta repertoires in ankylosing spondylitis patients and healthy donors. Peripheral blood samples were taken, and synovial fluid was additionally collected from ankylosing spondylitis patients. In total, the full study cohort was made up of about 99 healthy donors and roughly 27 ankylosing spondylitis patients. Beyond this particular receptor, the publication reports: A TCR beta motif of about 8 highly homologous amino acid variants appeared characteristic of blood from ankylosing spondylitis patients. The disease-linked clones had a CD8+ phenotype and were found at relatively low frequencies in peripheral blood. Some motif variants had previously been reported in the synovial fluid and blood of reactive arthritis patients, which suggests shared mechanisms of disease initiation. Significant enrichment of the disease-linked clones was reported in matched synovial fluid samples from ankylosing spondylitis patients.

According to the germline V gene, CDR1 reads SGHRS and CDR2 reads YFSETQ. The CDR3 runs 14 amino acids, cysteine and phenylalanine included. Only CDR3 DNA is held: 42 bases, read in frame from base 1. Unmatched junction bases come to 9, with V trimmed by 3 bases and J by 6 bases. The sequencing machine was an Illumina HiSeq 2500. Quantitative 5'-RACE with molecular barcodes was used to prepare TCR beta libraries. On the study's bioinformatics: Disease-linked TCR variants were identified with a new computational method built on a probabilistic model of VDJ rearrangement. TCRdb took the public reads, trimmed them with fastp at Q25, ran MiXCR for clone calling and kept in-frame beta chains. Entries that share a CDR3 protein sequence are merged under the most common genes and DNA. The V and J calls shown here were made by TCRdb, not taken from the authors' results. The sample table lists 250,000 to 350,000 distinct CDR3 sequences, around 8% of them with a count of one. The biggest ten clones account for roughly 15% of the sample.

As for this clonotype: Its recognized antigen is unknown. No much larger clone is present one base from it, and per-base qualities are unavailable.

The chain is assembled from TRBV5-1 and TRBJ2-7; TRBD2 lines up with 7 middle nucleotides. Sample: blood, either unsorted or a sorted T cell fraction (not recorded which). This TCR was recovered from a male donor with ankylosing spondylitis. The nucleotides read TGCGCCAGCAGCTCCGGGACTACTCCGGGCGAGCAGTACTTC. Translated, this is CASSSGTTPGEQYF. Where the CDR3 stops, the reference TRBV5-1 and TRBJ2-7 genes take over; the full variable domain is KAGVTQTPRYLIKTRGQQVTLSCSPISGHRSVSWYQQTPGQGLQFLFEYFSETQRNKGNFPGRFSGRQFSNSRSEMNVSTLELGDSALYLCASSSGTTPGEQYFGPGTRLTVT.